This TCR beta chain derives from a study of CD8+CD57+ T cells in acquired aplastic anemia. Germline V CDR1 and CDR2: SGHNT, YYREEE (reference sequence). CDR3 length: 15 residues. The junction had 5 bases not matched to a gene; V was cut back by 4 bases and J by 5 bases. Investigators profiled TCR beta VDJ and CDR3 from genomic DNA template. TCRdb itself ran the reads through MiXCR, one entry per CDR3 protein. Counted here are about 180,000 distinct CDR3 sequences, 40% to 55% occurring once; the ten biggest clones make up approximately 2.9%. This clonotype appeared once. The clonotype was recovered from a human donor in good health. The sequenced material came from sorted CD4+, CD8+, or CD8+CD57+ T cells (not recorded which) from PBMCs. This sequence joins TRBV5-4 and TRBJ2-7; 14 nucleotides agree with TRBD2. CDR3 DNA sequence: TGTGCCAGCAGCCCGGCGGGACTAGCGGGAGACGAGCAGTACTTC. Translating it yields CASSPAGLAGDEQYF.